This T cell receptor (beta chain) was captured in a study of blood T cell repertoires in COVID-19. Study information: Nucleic acid was either cDNA or gDNA, and it came from T cells, B-cell-depleted T cells, or PBMCs.

The repertoire was sequenced with immunoSEQ multiplex PCR; TCRdb's copy has only in-frame clones and lacks some. The sample carries approximately 290,000 clones, approximately 91% recorded once. CDR3 length: 16 amino acids. Trimming pared 3 bases from V and 0 bases from J, leaving 12 bases between. Germline CDR1 SGHAT, CDR2 FQNNGV. Seattle patients were enrolled during active infection and followed longitudinally. The source material was peripheral blood. This TCR derives from a woman between 25 and 40 years old with COVID-19, enrolled during active disease. The rearrangement uses TRBV11-2 and TRBJ1-3; D may be TRBD1 (5 bases). CDR3 sequence reads: CASSLGRQYSGNTIYF. In DNA, the CDR3 is TGTGCCAGCAGCTTGGGCCGACAGTACTCTGGAAACACCATATATTTT. The variable domain in full, with the rest retrieved from reference TRBV11-2 and TRBJ1-3, is EAGVAQSPRYKIIEKRQSVAFWCNPISGHATLYWYQQILGQGPKLLIQFQNNGVVDDSQLPKDRFSAERLKGVDSTLKIQPAKLEDSAVYLCASSLGRQYSGNTIYFGEGSWLTVV.